This TCR beta chain was captured by sequencing in a study of blood T cell repertoires in COVID-19. Study-wide background: Donors in the United States, Italy and Spain gave samples during acute or convalescent COVID-19. T cells, B-cell-depleted T cells, or PBMCs supplied cDNA or gDNA.

Authors' processing steps: The authors estimated nucleated cell counts from reference gene primer amplification. Libraries were prepared by immunoSEQ multiplex PCR; TCRdb keeps only in-frame clonotypes and omits some of them. V and J calls and clone size are copied from that table; D and trimming were computed from the DNA. The repertoire holds 50,000 to 75,000 clones, with 85% to 95% as singletons. Germline lookup yields CDR1 LNHDA and CDR2 SQIVND (reference sequence). CDR3 size: 13 residues. The V end lost 8 bases, the J end lost 0 bases, and 8 bases lay between the germline ends. V gene TRBV19 combines with J gene TRBJ1-3; D gene ambiguous. Sequencing was done on a sample of peripheral blood. The clonotype originates from a man aged 45 to 65 with active COVID-19. Here the CDR3 reads CASVGSSGNTIYF. The DNA for the CDR3 is TGTGCCAGTGTAGGGAGCTCTGGAAACACCATATATTTT. Together with reference TRBV19 and TRBJ1-3, the CDR3 gives the full variable domain: DGGITQSPKYLFRKEGQNVTLSCEQNLNHDAMYWYRQDPGQGLRLIYYSQIVNDFQKGDIAEGYSVSREKKESFPLTVTSAQKNPTAFYLCASVGSSGNTIYFGEGSWLTVV.